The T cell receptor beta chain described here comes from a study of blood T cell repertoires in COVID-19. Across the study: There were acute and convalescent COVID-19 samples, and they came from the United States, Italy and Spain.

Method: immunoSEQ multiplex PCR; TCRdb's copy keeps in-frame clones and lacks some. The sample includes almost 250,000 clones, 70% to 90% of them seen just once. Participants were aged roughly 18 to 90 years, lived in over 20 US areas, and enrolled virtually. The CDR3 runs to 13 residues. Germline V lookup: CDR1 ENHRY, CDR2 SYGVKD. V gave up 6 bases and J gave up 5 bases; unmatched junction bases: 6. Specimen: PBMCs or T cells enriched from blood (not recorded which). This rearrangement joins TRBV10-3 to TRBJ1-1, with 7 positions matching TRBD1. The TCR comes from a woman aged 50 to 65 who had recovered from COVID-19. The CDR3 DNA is TGTGCCATCAGATCGACAGGGAGGACTGAAGCTTTCTTT. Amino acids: CAIRSTGRTEAFF.